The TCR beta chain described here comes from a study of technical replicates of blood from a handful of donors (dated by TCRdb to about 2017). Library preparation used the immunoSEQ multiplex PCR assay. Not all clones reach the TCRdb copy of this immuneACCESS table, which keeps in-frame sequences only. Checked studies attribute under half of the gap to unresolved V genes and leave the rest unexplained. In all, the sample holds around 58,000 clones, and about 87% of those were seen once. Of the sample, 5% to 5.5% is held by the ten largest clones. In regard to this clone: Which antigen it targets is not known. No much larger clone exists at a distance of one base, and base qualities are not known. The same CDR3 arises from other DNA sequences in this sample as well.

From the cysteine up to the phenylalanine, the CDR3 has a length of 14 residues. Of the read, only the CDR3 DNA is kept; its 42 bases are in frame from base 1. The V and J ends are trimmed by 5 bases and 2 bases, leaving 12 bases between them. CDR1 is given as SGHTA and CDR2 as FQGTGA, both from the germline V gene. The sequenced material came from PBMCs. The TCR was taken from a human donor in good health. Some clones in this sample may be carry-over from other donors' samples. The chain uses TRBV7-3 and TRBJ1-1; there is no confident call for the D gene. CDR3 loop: CASSLNPGNTEAFF. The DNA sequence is TGTGCCAGCAGCCTTAATCCGGGAAACACTGAAGCTTTCTTT.